This T cell receptor beta chain comes out of a study of shared clonotypes between healthy human individuals. Naive CD8 isolation took CD45RO-negative cells positively selected for CCR7 and excluded terminally differentiated effector memory CD45RA+ cells. As for this clone: Its antigen is still unknown.

Regarding the study as a whole: Among donors, clonotype sharing was expected to be affected by sequencing depth. Generally, estimated richness proved larger in naive subsets than it did in memory subsets.

Deep-level running was used for the assay. Sequenced by immunoSEQ multiplex PCR; TCRdb stores in-frame clones only, minus some. The data show more than 2 million clones, about 95% seen once. The sequencing sample was made of naive CD8+ T cells sorted from blood. The TCR originated in a man aged 18 to 35 in good health.

This CDR3 reads CASSSGLAGGAGELFF. Written as DNA, the CDR3 is TGTGCCAGCAGTTCCGGACTAGCGGGGGGAGCCGGGGAGCTGTTTTTT. The J gene is TRBJ2-2, the V gene TRBV11-2; 14 bases are shared with TRBD2. The CDR3 is 16 amino acids. Trimming at V came to 6 bases and at J to 6 bases, leaving 6 bases not matched to a gene. CDR1 is SGHAT, CDR2 FQNNGV, per germline.